These 19 T cell receptor beta chains came from one sample sequenced in a study of metastatic and nonmetastatic thyroid tumors (dated by TCRdb to the early 2020s). Receptor amplification or capture employed PCR. The listed sequencing device is Illumina HiSeq 4000. The public reads were quality trimmed at Q25 with fastp and then assembled into clones with MiXCR by TCRdb, keeping productive beta chains. A total of roughly 30,000 clones appear in this sample, roughly 15% of them only once. The ten largest clones capture about 4.5% of the sample. No treatment had been received by any patient before thyroid surgery. The sequenced sample consisted of blood. Receptor source: a female donor with papillary thyroid cancer or a benign thyroid nodule (not recorded which). Some clones in this sample may be carry-over from other donors' samples.

This clone was detected a few times. The rearrangement uses TRBV6-2 or TRBV6-3 and TRBJ1-2; 7 bases fit TRBD1. The CDR3 has 17 residues. After removal of 2 bases from V and 5 bases from J, the junction contained 14 bases not matched to a gene. Germline assignment: CDR1 MNHEY and CDR2 SVGEGT. The chain's CDR3 is CASSYLRTGGEGYGYTF. The CDR3, as DNA: TGTGCCAGCAGTTACCTAAGGACAGGCGGGGAAGGGTATGGCTACACCTTC.

This clone has at least ten counts. Other DNA sequences in this specimen translate into the identical CDR3. The chain is built from TRBV28 and TRBJ2-7; 11 bases agree with TRBD2. Trimming took 5 bases from V and 7 from J; bases not matched to a gene: 7. This CDR3 comprises 14 residues. CDR1 and CDR2 (germline): MDHEN, SYDVKM. CDR3 in amino acids: CASSRGLAVGEQYF. The DNA for the CDR3 is TGTGCCAGCAGTCGGGGACTAGCGGTTGGGGAGCAGTACTTC.

This clone occurred many times. The CDR3 region has the DNA TGTGCCAGCAGCGTAAGGGACTTCAAAGAGACCCAGTACTTC. Translating it yields CASSVRDFKETQYF. V and J are TRBV9 and TRBJ2-5; possibly TRBD2 for D (6 bases). The CDR3 is made up of 14 amino acids. The V gene lost 1 base and the J gene lost 3 bases, with 10 bases spanning the gap. Germline-derived CDR1 and CDR2 are SGDLS and YYNGEE.

The rearrangement links TRBV7-9 to TRBJ2-7; the match to TRBD1 covers 7 bases. Trimming took 10 bases from V and 1 from J; bases not matched to a gene: 7. This CDR3 contains 13 residues. The germline V gene encodes CDR1 SEHNR and CDR2 FQNEAQ (reference sequence). The CDR3 loop is CATMDRTSYEQYF. The DNA for the CDR3 is TGTGCCACTATGGACAGGACTTCCTACGAGCAGTACTTC.

This clone was picked up many times. The chain couples TRBV18 to TRBJ2-3; TRBD2 matches at 12 bases. The CDR3 loop spans 17 amino acids. The germline CDR1 and CDR2 sequences are KGHSH and LQKENI. Trimming cost V 2 bases and J 2 bases; bases outside gene matches: 5. CDR3 region: CASSPVRTSGATDTQYF. CDR3 DNA sequence: TGTGCCAGCTCACCAGTTAGGACTAGCGGGGCCACAGATACGCAGTATTTT.

This sequence joins TRBV6-5 and TRBJ1-1; D gene unclear. The CDR3 contains 13 residues. Germline CDR1 MNHEY, CDR2 SVGAGI. Trimming stripped 4 bases from V and 4 bases from J, with 10 bases between. CDR3 coding DNA: TGTGCCAGCAGTTCTGTAGGGATCACTGAAGCTTTCTTT. Amino acid sequence: CASSSVGITEAFF.

In its sample, this clone is medium-sized. The chain joins TRBV6-4 to TRBJ2-3, with 8 bases lining up with TRBD2. This CDR3 region has 14 residues. Unmatched junction bases numbered 3, after V lost 5 bases and J lost 2 bases. Looked up from germline, CDR1 is MRHNA and CDR2 is SNTAGT. The CDR3 bases are TGTGCCAGCAGTACTAGCGGAGCCACAGATACGCAGTATTTT. It is translated as CASSTSGATDTQYF.

This clone was picked up many times. This chain connects TRBV20-1 to TRBJ1-2; possible D gene TRBD1, 6 bases. The CDR3 sequence is 16 residues long. Trimming shortened V by 1 base and J by 6 bases, and 21 bases separated the two germline ends. Looked up from germline, CDR1 is DFQATT and CDR2 is SNEGSKA (reference sequence). Here the CDR3 reads CSARVKKLNRADGYTF. DNA of the CDR3: TGCAGTGCTAGAGTAAAGAAATTGAACAGGGCTGATGGCTACACCTTC.

This sequence joins TRBV18 and TRBJ2-3, with 9 bases aligning to TRBD2. CDR3 length equals 16 residues. V gave up 4 bases and J gave up 2 bases; unmatched junction bases: 7. The germline CDR1 and CDR2 sequences are KGHSH and LQKENI. This CDR3 reads CASSQLAGAPTDTQYF. Written as DNA, the CDR3 is TGTGCCAGCTCACAGTTAGCGGGGGCCCCCACAGATACGCAGTATTTT.

This clone was seen a handful of times. V gene TRBV27 combines with J gene TRBJ1-1; a possible D gene is TRBD1 (6 bases). This CDR3 region has 16 residues. Germline lookup yields CDR1 MNHEY and CDR2 SMNVEV (reference sequence). V was shortened by 8 bases and J by 5 bases, with 24 bases between the two germline ends. The CDR3 is CASHSVQGVSWTEAFF. In DNA, the CDR3 is TGTGCCAGCCATTCTGTACAGGGTGTGAGTTGGACTGAAGCTTTCTTT.

This clone appeared a few times. This chain uses TRBV6-2 or TRBV6-3 with TRBJ2-1; 7 bases agree with TRBD1. This CDR3 is 15 amino acids long. V lost 6 bases to trimming and J lost 7 bases; unmatched junction nucleotides: 12. Germline CDR1 is MNHEY and CDR2 is SVGEGT. The chain's CDR3 is CASRRSRGNGNEQFF. In DNA, the CDR3 is TGTGCCAGCAGGCGAAGCAGGGGGAACGGGAATGAGCAGTTCTTC.

Judged by abundance, this clone is medium-sized. The J gene is TRBJ1-2, the V gene TRBV28, with 7 nucleotides matching TRBD1. Trimming took 6 bases from V and 7 from J; bases not matched to a gene: 8. The CDR3 length is 13 residues. Germline values: CDR1 MDHEN, CDR2 SYDVKM. The CDR3 DNA reads TGTGCCAGCAGCCCTGACAGGGTTCGTGGCTACACCTTC. Amino acid sequence: CASSPDRVRGYTF.

This chain links TRBV4-2 with TRBJ1-5; weak D call: TRBD1 (6 bases). V was pared by 1 base and J by 12 bases, with 19 bases between. CDR1 and CDR2 from the germline V gene are LGHNA and YNFKEQ. The CDR3 runs 15 residues. Here the CDR3 reads CASSQAQGKTSYQHF. The DNA of the CDR3 is TGTGCCAGCAGCCAAGCACAGGGTAAAACCAGTTACCAGCATTTT.

This chain uses TRBV6-6 with TRBJ1-4; perhaps TRBD1 as D (5 bases). V was cut by 1 base and J by 10 bases, with 13 bases left in between. The CDR3 extends over 14 amino acids. Per germline, CDR1 MNHNY and CDR2 SVGAGI (reference sequence). DNA for the CDR3: TGTGCCAGCAGTTACTTGGGCAGGCAGGGAAAACTGTTTTTT. Its translation is CASSYLGRQGKLFF.

This chain uses TRBV7-2 with TRBJ2-7, with D possibly TRBD1 on 6 matching bases. CDR1 SGHTA and CDR2 FQGNSA come from the germline V gene. V lost 4 bases, J lost 2 bases, and 12 bases lay in between. The CDR3 runs to 14 residues. Written as DNA, the CDR3 is TGTGCCAGCAGCTACCGGGACAAAGCCTACGAGCAGTACTTC. It specifies CASSYRDKAYEQYF.

This clone was found many times. A read error may be the cause here, since a much bigger clone is one base away. This chain uses TRBV6-4 with TRBJ1-6; D is uncertain. Germline CDR1 is MRHNA and CDR2 is SNTAGT. This CDR3 is 9 amino acids long. The CDR3 here is CAGSVPLHF. CDR3 coding DNA: TGTGCCGGCAGTGTTCCCCTCCACTTT.

This clone was detected a few times. A read error is possible here, since a much larger clone lies one base away. The chain employs TRBV6-5 and TRBJ2-5, with D hard to call. This CDR3 has 12 amino acids. Germline loops: CDR1 MNHEY, CDR2 SVGAGI. This chain's CDR3 is CASSLVEETQYF. Here the CDR3 DNA reads TGTGCCAGTAGTTTGGTGGAAGAGACCCAGTACTTC.

As DNA, the CDR3 is TGTGCCAGCAGTGACAGGGGTCCCTATGGCTACACCTTC. This translates into CASSDRGPYGYTF. The chain links TRBV6-1 to TRBJ1-2; the D gene is possibly TRBD1 (6 bases). Trimming stripped 3 bases from V and 4 bases from J, with 9 bases between. Germline V lookup: CDR1 MNHNS, CDR2 SASEGT. The CDR3 runs to 13 residues.

By proportion, this clone is medium-sized. The rearrangement links TRBV6-1 to TRBJ2-1; D gene ambiguous. The V end lost 1 base, the J end lost 0 bases, and 13 bases lay between the germline ends. Germline V gene lookup returns CDR1 MNHNS and CDR2 SASEGT. This CDR3 is built from 17 residues. Here the CDR3 reads CASSEGRHPSSYNEQFF. In nucleotides, the CDR3 is TGTGCCAGCAGTGAAGGTCGACACCCGAGCTCCTACAATGAGCAGTTCTTC.